This T cell receptor (beta chain) derives from a study of cytomegalovirus exposure and HLA in healthy donors. Primers for the PCR totalled 60 Vbeta and 13 Jbeta. Generated by immunoSEQ multiplex PCR, the TCRdb table keeps only in-frame clones and is missing some. The sample lists around 120,000 clones, just over 15% seen once, with 1.5% to 2% in the top ten. A word on this clone: Antigen unknown.

Whole-study findings and limits: A prior analysis recorded that most TCR beta V segments were productive about 87% or about 30% of the time. Researchers left out some V segments, among them TRBV6-2 and TRBV6-3, as indistinguishable.

The CDR3 contains 12 residues. J lost 4 bases, V lost 5 bases, and 1 base had no gene match. Germline CDR1 reads GTSNPN; CDR2 reads SVGIG (reference sequence). This sequence was found in a woman under 30 in good health and CMV-seronegative. This chain links TRBV30 with TRBJ2-1, with 8 positions matching TRBD1. The source material was PBMCs. CDR3 sequence (DNA): TGTGCCTGGTGGACAGGGTACAATGAGCAGTTCTTC. Translated: CAWWTGYNEQFF.